This T cell receptor beta chain is drawn from a study of shared T cell receptors in the human thymus (dated by TCRdb to about 2021). For the wider study: The study investigated the way shared, self-reactive T-cell receptor alpha chains are produced in the human thymus.

On this clone: The antigen it binds to is not known. The sample holds no much larger clone one base away, and base qualities are not on file.

Libraries were built with the immunoSEQ multiplex PCR assay. TCRdb re-hosts the immuneACCESS table, in-frame sequences only. Its copies lack some clones; in the studies checked, an unresolved V gene accounts for under half of them, and the cause for the rest is not known. The sample profile shows some 700,000 clones; approximately 83% of them were found once. The ten top clones hold roughly 0.01% of the sample. These records were also assigned to another study, of human thymus T cells. That second report states: In Finland, the donors were immunologically healthy infants who were having open corrective cardiac surgery for congenital heart defects. The thymus tissue came from surgical resects taken out during corrective cardiac surgery. Both the thymic and the peripheral blood repertoires appeared to show biased V and J gene segment usage. The related research reported highly overlapping thymic TCR repertoires among unrelated individuals. TCR alpha and beta repertoires from under 10 infant thymus samples and a few related peripheral blood samples were characterized in the study. The infant donors were about 7 to 250 days old, and the cohort included five or six males and two females. Thymocytes were freed from the tissue by mechanical means and kept at -70 degrees C as pellets of about 9-33 million cells. A QIAsymphony instrument was used to extract genomic DNA from frozen cell pellets. TCRB and TCRAD loci were amplified from a standardized quantity of quality-controlled genomic DNA using the immunoSEQ multiplex PCR assay. The amplicons covered the V(D)J region and were long enough to include the CDR3 and to identify the V and J genes. Amplicon sequencing was performed on an Illumina platform through the commercial immunoSEQ service. Corrections for primer bias and sequencing errors followed previously described methods, while TCRAD and TCRB definitions were based on the IMGT database. The repertoires were analysed using immunoSEQ Analyzer 3.0 and VDJTools for basic statistics, V/J segment usage, diversity estimates, rarefaction and pairwise overlap. Diversity was estimated with Chao1, ChaoE, Efron-Thisted, Shannon and inverse Simpson indices, and also on datasets down-sampled to the smallest sample. Repertoire overlap was determined by strict matching of CDR3 nucleotide sequence, V gene and J gene, and Jaccard-based multidimensional scaling clustering was applied. On average, thymus samples gave about 750,000 unique TCRB clonotypes, whereas blood samples gave 75,000 to 95,000.

The sequencing sample was made of thymocytes. The TCR was taken from a girl less than two years old with a congenital heart defect. Donor details come from another sample of the same person, matched by shared clones.

The CDR3 region: CASSLGASGGTYEQYF. The DNA sequence is given as TGCGCCAGCAGCTTGGGCGCTAGCGGGGGGACCTACGAGCAGTACTTC. The V and J segments used are TRBV5-1 and TRBJ2-7, with TRBD2 matching 11 junction bases. The CDR3 measures 16 amino acids from cysteine to phenylalanine. Only the CDR3 DNA stays, 48 bases, in frame from base 1. Here V drops 0 bases and J drops 2 bases, and the junction holds 4 bases not matched to any gene. The germline V gene yields SGHRS for CDR1 and YFSETQ for CDR2. This CDR3, with the reference TRBV5-1 and TRBJ2-7 proteins standing in past its ends, gives the full variable domain KAGVTQTPRYLIKTRGQQVTLSCSPISGHRSVSWYQQTPGQGLQFLFEYFSETQRNKGNFPGRFSGRQFSNSRSEMNVSTLELGDSALYLCASSLGASGGTYEQYFGPGTRLTVT.